This TCR beta chain is drawn from a study of CD8 T cells in Susac syndrome. The patients serving as multiple sclerosis controls were treatment-naive. They had stable or active relapsing-remitting disease and fulfilled revised McDonald criteria. Negative isolation yielded CD8+ and CD4+ T cells; FACS enriched TEMRA cells. Roughly 0.45 to 1 ug RNA was reverse transcribed with random hexamers. An immunoSEQ multiplex PCR amplified TCR beta CDR3 over 54 Vbeta and 13 Jbeta. TCRdb re-called the immunoSEQ multiplex PCR reads with MiXCR, one entry per CDR3 protein. The table has some 100,000 distinct CDR3 sequences, around 92% seen once. The CDR3 spans 15 residues. V lost 3 bases, J lost 3 bases, and 11 bases lay in between.

The rearrangement links TRBV12-3 or TRBV12-4 to TRBJ2-2; a possible D gene is TRBD1 (5 bases). The TCR sequence derives from a human donor with multiple sclerosis. The sequenced sample consisted of CD4+ T cells from PBMCs. The CDR3 sequence is CASSFAGADTGELFF. The CDR3 region has the DNA TGTGCCAGCAGTTTTGCTGGGGCAGACACCGGGGAGCTGTTTTTT.